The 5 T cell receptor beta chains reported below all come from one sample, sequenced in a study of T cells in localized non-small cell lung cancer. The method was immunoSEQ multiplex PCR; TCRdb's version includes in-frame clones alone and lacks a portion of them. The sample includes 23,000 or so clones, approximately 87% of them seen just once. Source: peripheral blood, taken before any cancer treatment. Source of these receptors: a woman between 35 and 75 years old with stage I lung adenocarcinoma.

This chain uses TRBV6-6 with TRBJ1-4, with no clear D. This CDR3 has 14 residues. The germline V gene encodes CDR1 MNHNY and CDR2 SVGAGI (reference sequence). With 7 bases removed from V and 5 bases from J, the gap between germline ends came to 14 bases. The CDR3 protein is CASISWSQNEKLFF. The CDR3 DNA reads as TGTGCCAGCATTTCATGGTCCCAAAATGAAAAACTGTTTTTT.

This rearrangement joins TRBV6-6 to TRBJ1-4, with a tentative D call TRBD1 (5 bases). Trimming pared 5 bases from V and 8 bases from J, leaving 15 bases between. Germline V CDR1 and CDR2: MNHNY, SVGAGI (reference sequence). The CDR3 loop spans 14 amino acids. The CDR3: CASSMDGGREKLFF. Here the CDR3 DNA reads TGTGCCAGCAGTATGGACGGGGGAAGGGAAAAACTGTTTTTT.

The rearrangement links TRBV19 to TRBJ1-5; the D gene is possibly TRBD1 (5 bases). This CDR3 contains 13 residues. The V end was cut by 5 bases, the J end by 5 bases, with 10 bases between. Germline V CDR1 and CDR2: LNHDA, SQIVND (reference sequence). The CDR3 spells CASSSGRYQPQHF. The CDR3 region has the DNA TGTGCCAGTAGTTCAGGGCGTTATCAGCCCCAGCATTTT.

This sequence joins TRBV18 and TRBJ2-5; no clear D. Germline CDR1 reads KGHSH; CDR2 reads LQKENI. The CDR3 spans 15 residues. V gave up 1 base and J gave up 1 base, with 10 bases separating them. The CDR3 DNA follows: TGTGCCAGCTCACCACAAAAGGGCAGCCAAGAGACCCAGTACTTC. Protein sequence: CASSPQKGSQETQYF.

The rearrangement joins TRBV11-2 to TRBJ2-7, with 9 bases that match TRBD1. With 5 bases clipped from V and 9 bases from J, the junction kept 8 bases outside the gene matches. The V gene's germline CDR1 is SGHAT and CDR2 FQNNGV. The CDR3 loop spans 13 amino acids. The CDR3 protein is CASSGYSTGGQYF. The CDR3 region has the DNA TGTGCCAGCAGCGGCTACTCGACAGGGGGGCAGTACTTC.